This paragraph reports one TCR beta chain. This record comes from a study of blood T cell repertoires in COVID-19. Study-wide context: Collection of acute and convalescent COVID-19 samples took place in the United States, Italy and Spain. PBMCs, B-cell-depleted T cells, or T cells were the source of the cDNA or gDNA that made up the material.

The junction had 6 bases not matched to a gene; V was cut back by 4 bases and J by 0 bases. The CDR3 spans 17 residues. CDR1 and CDR2 from the germline V gene are LGHDT and YNNKEL (reference sequence). In the authors' workflow: Estimates of nucleated cell counts were drawn from the amplification of reference gene primers. Sequencing was performed with immunoSEQ multiplex PCR; in TCRdb, only in-frame clones are kept and a portion is missing. D and trimming were read from the DNA, whereas the V and J calls and clone size are those reported in that table. Of roughly 40,000 clones listed, 65% to 90% are singletons.

The chain couples TRBV3-1 (or the pseudogene TRBV3-2) to TRBJ1-3, with 10 positions matching TRBD1. This sequence was found in a human donor in a cohort sampled during active COVID-19. The sequenced sample consisted of peripheral blood. The DNA of the CDR3 is TGTGCCAGCAGCCTTGGGACAGGGGCCCGCTCTGGAAACACCATATATTTT. Translating gives CASSLGTGARSGNTIYF.